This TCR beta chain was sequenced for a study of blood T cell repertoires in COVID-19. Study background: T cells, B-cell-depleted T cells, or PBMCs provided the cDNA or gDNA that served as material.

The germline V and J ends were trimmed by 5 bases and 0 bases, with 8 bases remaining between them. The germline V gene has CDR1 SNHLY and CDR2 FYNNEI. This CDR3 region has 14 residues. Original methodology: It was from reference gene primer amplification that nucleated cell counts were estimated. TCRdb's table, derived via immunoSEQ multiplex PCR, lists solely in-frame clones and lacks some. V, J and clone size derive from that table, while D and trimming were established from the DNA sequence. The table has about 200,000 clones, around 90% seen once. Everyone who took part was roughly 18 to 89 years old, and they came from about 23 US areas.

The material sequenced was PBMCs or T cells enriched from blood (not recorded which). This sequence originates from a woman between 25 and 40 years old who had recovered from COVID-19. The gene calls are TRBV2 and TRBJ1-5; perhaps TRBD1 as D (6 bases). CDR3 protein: CASSRGNSNQPQHF. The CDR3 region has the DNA TGTGCCAGCAGTAGGGGGAATAGCAATCAGCCCCAGCATTTT.